Sequencing of this T cell receptor (beta chain) was carried out in a study of shared clonotypes between healthy human individuals. Trimming cost V 0 bases and J 2 bases, with 14 bases left between them. The CDR3 consists of 17 residues. Germline loops: CDR1 SGHAT, CDR2 FQNNGV. Naivety among CD8 cells was defined by CD45RO negativity and positive CCR7 selection, thereby excluding terminally differentiated effector memory CD45RA+ cells. The data were produced by immunoSEQ multiplex PCR, yet TCRdb's version contains in-frame clones alone and is incomplete. The data show hundreds of thousands of clones, roughly 96% seen once.

The source material was naive CD8+ T cells sorted from blood. The chain employs TRBV11-2 and TRBJ1-5, with D perhaps TRBD1 (5 bases). This sequence was found in a woman in her twenties or thirties in good health. CDR3 region: CASSLEGQAGGNQPQHF. The CDR3 region has the DNA TGTGCCAGCAGCTTAGAGGGGCAGGCGGGTGGCAATCAGCCCCAGCATTTT.